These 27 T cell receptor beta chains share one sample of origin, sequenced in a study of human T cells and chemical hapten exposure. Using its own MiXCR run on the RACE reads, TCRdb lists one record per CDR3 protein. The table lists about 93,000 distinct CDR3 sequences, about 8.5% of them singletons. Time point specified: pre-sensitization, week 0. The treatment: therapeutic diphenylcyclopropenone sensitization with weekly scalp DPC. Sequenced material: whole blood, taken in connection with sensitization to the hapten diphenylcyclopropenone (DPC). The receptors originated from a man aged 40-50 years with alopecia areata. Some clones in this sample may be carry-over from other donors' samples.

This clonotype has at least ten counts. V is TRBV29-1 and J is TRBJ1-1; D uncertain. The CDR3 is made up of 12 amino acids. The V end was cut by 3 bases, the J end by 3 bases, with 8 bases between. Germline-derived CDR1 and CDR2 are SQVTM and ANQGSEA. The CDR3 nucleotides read TGCAGCGTTGACGGCAGGCACACTGAAGCTTTCTTT. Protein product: CSVDGRHTEAFF. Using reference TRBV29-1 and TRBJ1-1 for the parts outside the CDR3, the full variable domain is SAVISQKPSRDICQRGTSLTIQCQVDSQVTMMFWYRQQPGQSLTLIATANQGSEATYESGFVIDKFPISRPNLTFSTLTVSNMSPEDSSIYLCSVDGRHTEAFFGQGTRLTVV.

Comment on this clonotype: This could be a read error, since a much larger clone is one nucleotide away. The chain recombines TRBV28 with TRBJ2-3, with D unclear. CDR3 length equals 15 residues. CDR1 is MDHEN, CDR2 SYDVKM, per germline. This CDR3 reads CASSPGLRNTDTLYF. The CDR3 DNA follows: TGTGCCAGCAGCCCAGGTCTTCGGAACACAGATACGCTGTATTTT.

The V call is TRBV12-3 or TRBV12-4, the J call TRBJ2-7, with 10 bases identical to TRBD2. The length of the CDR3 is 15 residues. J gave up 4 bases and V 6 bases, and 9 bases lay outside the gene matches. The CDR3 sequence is CASRASGSVRYEQYF. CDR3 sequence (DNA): TGTGCCAGCAGGGCTAGCGGGAGTGTAAGGTACGAGCAGTACTTC.

CDR3 sequence reads: CASSLSVGGHWAFF. CDR3 sequence (DNA): TGTGCCAGCAGCTTGAGTGTTGGAGGCCATTGGGCTTTCTTT. V gene TRBV5-5 combines with J gene TRBJ1-1; unclear D gene. The CDR3 has 14 amino acids. Trimming pared 1 base from V and 11 bases from J, leaving 18 bases between. CDR1 SGHKS and CDR2 YYEKEE come from the germline V gene (reference sequence). Combining the CDR3 with reference TRBV5-5 and TRBJ1-1 gives the whole variable domain DAGVTQSPTHLIKTRGQQVTLRCSPISGHKSVSWYQQVLGQGPQFIFQYYEKEERGRGNFPDRFSARQFPNYSSELNVNALLLGDSALYLCASSLSVGGHWAFFGQGTRLTVV.

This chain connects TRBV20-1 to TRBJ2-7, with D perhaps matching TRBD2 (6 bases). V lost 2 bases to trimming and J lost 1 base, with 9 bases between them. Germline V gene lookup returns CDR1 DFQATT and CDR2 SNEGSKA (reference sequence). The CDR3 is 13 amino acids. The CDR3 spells CSARSGVSYEQYV. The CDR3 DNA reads TGCAGTGCTAGATCGGGAGTTTCCTACGAGCAGTACGTC.

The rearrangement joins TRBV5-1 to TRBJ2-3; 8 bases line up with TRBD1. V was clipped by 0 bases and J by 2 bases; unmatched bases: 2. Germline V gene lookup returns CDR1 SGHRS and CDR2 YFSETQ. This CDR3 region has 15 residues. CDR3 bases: TGCGCCAGCAGCTTGGGGGACAGGTACACAGATACGCAGTATTTT. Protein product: CASSLGDRYTDTQYF.

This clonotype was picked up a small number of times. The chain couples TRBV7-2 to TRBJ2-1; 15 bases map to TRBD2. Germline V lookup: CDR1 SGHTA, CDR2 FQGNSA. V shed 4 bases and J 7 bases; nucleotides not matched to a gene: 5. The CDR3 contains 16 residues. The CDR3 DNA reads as TGTGCCAGCAGCTCCGGACTAGCGGGAGGGAGGAATGAGCAGTTCTTC. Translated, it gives CASSSGLAGGRNEQFF.

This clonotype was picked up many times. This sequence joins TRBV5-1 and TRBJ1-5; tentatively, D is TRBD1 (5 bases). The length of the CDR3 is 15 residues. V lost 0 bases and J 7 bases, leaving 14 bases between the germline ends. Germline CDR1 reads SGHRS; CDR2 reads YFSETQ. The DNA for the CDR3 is TGCGCCAGCAGCTTGGGAACAGGAGCCCGACAGCCCCAGCATTTT. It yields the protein CASSLGTGARQPQHF. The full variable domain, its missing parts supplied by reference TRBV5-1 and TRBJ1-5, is KAGVTQTPRYLIKTRGQQVTLSCSPISGHRSVSWYQQTPGQGLQFLFEYFSETQRNKGNFPGRFSGRQFSNSRSEMNVSTLELGDSALYLCASSLGTGARQPQHFGDGTRLSIL.

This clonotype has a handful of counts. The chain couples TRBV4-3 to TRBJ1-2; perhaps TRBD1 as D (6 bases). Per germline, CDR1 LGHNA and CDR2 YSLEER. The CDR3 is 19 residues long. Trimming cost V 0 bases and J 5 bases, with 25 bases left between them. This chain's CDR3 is CASSQDLGARGPQVYGYTF. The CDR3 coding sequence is TGCGCCAGCAGCCAAGATCTAGGGGCCCGGGGGCCTCAGGTTTATGGCTACACCTTC.

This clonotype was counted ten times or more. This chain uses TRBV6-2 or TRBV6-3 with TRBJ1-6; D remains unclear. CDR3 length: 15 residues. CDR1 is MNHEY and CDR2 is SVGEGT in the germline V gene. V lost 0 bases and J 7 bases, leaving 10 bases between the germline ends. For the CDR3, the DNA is TGTGCCAGCAGTTACTCGAGACTTTTGAATTCACCCCTCCACTTT. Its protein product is CASSYSRLLNSPLHF.

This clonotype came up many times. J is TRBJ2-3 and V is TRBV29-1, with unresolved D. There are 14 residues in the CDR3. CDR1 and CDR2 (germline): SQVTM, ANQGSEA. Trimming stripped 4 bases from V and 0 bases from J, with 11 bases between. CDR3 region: CSVARSGSTDTQYF. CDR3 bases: TGCAGCGTTGCCCGCTCGGGCAGCACAGATACGCAGTATTTT.

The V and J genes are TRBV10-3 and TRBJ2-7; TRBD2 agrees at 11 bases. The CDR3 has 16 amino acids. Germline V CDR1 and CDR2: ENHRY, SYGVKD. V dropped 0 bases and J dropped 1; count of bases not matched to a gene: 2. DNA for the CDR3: TGTGCCATCAGTGAGTCAACTAGCGGGAGTTCCTACGAGCAGTACGTC. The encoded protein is CAISESTSGSSYEQYV.

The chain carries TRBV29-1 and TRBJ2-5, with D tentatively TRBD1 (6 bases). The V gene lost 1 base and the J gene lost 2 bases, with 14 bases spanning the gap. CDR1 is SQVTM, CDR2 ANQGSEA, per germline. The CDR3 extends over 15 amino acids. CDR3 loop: CSVEGSQGTQETQYF. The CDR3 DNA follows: TGCAGCGTTGAAGGATCTCAGGGGACACAAGAGACCCAGTACTTC.

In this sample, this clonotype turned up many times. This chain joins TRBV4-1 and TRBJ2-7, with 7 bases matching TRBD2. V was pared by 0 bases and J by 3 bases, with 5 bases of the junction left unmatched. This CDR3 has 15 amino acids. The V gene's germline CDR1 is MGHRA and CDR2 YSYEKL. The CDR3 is CASSQELGTNYEQYV. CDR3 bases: TGCGCCAGCAGCCAAGAATTGGGGACTAACTACGAGCAGTACGTC.

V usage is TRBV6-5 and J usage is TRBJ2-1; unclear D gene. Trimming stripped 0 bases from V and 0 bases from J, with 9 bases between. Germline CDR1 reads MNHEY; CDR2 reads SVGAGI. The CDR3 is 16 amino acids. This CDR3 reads CASSYSLDNSYNEQFF. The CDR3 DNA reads TGTGCCAGCAGTTACTCCTTAGATAACTCCTACAATGAGCAGTTCTTC.

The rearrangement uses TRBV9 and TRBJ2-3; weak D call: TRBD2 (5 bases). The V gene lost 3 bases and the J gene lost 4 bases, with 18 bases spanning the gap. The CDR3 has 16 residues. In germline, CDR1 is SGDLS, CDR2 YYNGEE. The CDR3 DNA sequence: TGTGCCAGCAGCGGCCGTGGAGGTGGAACCGCAGATACGCAGTATTTT. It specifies CASSGRGGGTADTQYF.

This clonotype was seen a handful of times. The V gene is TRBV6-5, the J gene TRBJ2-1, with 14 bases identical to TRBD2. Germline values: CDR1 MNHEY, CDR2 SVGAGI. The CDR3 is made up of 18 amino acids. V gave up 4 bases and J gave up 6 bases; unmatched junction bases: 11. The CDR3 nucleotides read TGTGCCAGCAGTTCGAACTTTTTCGGGACTAGCGGGAGCAATGAGCAGTTCTTC. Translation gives CASSSNFFGTSGSNEQFF.

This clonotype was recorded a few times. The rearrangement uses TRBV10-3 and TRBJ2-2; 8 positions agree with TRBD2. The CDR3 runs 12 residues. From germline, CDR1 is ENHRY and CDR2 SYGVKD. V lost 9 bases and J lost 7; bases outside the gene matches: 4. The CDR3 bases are TGTGCCATAAGACTAGCGCTCGGGGAGCTGTTTTTT. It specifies CAIRLALGELFF.

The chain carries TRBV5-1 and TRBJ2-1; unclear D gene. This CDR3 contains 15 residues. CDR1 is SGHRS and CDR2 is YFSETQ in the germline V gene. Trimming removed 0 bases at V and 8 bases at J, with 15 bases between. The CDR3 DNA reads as TGCGCCAGCAGCTTGGGGGGTTCCTTTCAGTATGAGCAGTTCTTC. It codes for CASSLGGSFQYEQFF.

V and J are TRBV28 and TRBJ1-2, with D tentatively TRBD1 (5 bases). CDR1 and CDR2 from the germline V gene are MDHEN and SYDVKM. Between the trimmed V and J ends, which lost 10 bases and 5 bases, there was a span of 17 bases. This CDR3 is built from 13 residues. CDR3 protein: CATRPSGSYGYTF. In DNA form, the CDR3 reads TGTGCCACCCGACCCTCAGGGTCATATGGCTACACCTTC.

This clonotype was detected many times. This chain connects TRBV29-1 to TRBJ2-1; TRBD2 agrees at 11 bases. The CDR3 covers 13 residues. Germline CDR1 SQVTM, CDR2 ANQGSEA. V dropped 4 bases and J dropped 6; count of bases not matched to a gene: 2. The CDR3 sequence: CSVGSGRGNEQFF. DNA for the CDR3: TGCAGCGTTGGTAGCGGGAGGGGCAATGAGCAGTTCTTC.

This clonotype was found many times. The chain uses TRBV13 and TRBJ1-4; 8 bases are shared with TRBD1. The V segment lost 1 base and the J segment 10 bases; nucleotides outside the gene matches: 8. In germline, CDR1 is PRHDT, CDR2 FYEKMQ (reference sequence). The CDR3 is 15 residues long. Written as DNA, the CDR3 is TGTGCCAGCAGCTTAGCCGGACAGGGAGGAGGAAAACTGTTTTTT. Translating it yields CASSLAGQGGGKLFF. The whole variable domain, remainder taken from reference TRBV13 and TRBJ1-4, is AAGVIQSPRHLIKEKRETATLKCYPIPRHDTVYWYQQGPGQDPQFLISFYEKMQSDKGSIPDRFSAQQFSDYHSELNMSSLELGDSALYFCASSLAGQGGGKLFFGSGTQLSVL.

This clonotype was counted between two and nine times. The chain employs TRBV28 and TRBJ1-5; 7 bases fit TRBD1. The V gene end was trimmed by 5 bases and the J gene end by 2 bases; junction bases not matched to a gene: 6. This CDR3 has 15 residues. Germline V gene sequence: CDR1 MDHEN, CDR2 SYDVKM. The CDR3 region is CASSGTESRNQPQHF. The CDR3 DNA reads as TGTGCCAGCAGTGGGACAGAAAGTCGCAATCAGCCCCAGCATTTT.

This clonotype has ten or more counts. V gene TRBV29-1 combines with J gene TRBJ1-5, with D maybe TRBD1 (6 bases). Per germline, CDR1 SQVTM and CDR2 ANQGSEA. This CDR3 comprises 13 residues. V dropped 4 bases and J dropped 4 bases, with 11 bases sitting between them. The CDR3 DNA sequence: TGCAGCGTTGTGTCAGGGGAAAATCAGCCCCAGCATTTT. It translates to CSVVSGENQPQHF.

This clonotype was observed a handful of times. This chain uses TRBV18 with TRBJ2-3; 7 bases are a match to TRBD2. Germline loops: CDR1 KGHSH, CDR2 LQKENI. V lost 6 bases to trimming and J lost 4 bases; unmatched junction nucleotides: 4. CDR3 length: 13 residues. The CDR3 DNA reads TGTGCCAGCTCTGGGAGGGACTCAGATACGCAGTATTTT. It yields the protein CASSGRDSDTQYF.

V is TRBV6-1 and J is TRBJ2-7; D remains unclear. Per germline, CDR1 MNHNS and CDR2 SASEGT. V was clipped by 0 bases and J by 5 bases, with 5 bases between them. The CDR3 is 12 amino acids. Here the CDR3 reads CASSEALHEQYV. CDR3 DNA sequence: TGTGCCAGCAGTGAAGCATTACACGAGCAGTACGTC.

CDR3 nucleotides: TGCGCCAGCAAACAGGAGTCGGAGACCCAGTACTTC. Protein: CASKQESETQYF. The V and J genes are TRBV5-1 and TRBJ2-5; perhaps TRBD1 as D (5 bases). In germline, CDR1 is SGHRS, CDR2 YFSETQ. The CDR3 runs 12 residues. V was pared by 6 bases and J by 5 bases, with 11 bases between.